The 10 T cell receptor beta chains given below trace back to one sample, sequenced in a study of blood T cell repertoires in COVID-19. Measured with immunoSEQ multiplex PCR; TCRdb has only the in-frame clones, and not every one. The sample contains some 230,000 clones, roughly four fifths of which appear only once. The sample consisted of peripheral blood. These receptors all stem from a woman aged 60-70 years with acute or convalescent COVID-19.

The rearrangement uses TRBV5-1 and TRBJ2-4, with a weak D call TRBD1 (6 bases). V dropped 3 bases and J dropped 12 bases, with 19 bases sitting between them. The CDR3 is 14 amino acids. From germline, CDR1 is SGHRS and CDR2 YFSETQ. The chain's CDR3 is CASSWGQLQGYQYF. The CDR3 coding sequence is TGCGCCAGCAGCTGGGGGCAGCTGCAGGGGTATCAGTACTTC.

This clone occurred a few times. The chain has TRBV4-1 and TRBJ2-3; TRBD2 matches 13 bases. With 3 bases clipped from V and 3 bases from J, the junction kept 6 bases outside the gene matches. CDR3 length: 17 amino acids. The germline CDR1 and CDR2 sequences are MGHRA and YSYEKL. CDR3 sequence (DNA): TGCGCCAGCAGCCAGTCGGGACTAGCGGGACAAACAGATACGCAGTATTTT. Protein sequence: CASSQSGLAGQTDTQYF.

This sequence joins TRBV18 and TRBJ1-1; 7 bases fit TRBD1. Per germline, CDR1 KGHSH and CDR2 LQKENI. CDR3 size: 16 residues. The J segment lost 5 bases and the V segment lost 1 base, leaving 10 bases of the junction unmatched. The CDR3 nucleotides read TGTGCCAGCTCACCACAAAGGAAGGGGGCCGGGACTGAAGCTTTCTTT. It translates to CASSPQRKGAGTEAFF.

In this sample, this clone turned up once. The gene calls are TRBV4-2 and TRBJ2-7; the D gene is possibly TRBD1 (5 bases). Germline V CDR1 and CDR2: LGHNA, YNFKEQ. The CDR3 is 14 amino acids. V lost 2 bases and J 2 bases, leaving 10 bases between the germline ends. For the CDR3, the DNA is TGTGCCAGCAGCCAATCAGACAGAACCTACGAGCAGTACTTC. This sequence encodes CASSQSDRTYEQYF.

In DNA, the CDR3 is TGTGCCAGCAGTTTCACCGGGACAGGCTTAAGCTACACCTTC. Its translation: CASSFTGTGLSYTF. This chain links TRBV6-2 or TRBV6-3 with TRBJ1-2; 8 nucleotides align to TRBD1. This CDR3 is built from 14 residues. Germline CDR1 MNHEY, CDR2 SVGEGT. V dropped 4 bases and J dropped 9; count of bases not matched to a gene: 10.

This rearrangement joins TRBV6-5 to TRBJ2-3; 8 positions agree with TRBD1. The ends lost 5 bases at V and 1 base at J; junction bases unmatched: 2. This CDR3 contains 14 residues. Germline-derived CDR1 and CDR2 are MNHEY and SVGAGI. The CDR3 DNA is TGTGCCAGCAGTACGACAGGGGGCACAGATACGCAGTATTTT. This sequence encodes CASSTTGGTDTQYF.

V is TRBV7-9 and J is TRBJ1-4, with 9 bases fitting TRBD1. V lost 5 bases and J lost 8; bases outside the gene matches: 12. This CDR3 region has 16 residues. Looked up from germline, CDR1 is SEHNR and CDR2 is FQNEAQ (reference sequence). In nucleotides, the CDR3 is TGTGCCAGCAGCCTAAACCCGGGACAGGGTCCCGAAAAACTGTTTTTT. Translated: CASSLNPGQGPEKLFF.

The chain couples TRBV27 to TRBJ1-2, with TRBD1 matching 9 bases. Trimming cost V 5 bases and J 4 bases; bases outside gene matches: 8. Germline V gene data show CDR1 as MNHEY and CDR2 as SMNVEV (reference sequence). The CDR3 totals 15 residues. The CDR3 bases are TGTGCCAGCAGTCAACAGGGGGCGCTAGGCTATGGCTACACCTTC. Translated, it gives CASSQQGALGYGYTF.

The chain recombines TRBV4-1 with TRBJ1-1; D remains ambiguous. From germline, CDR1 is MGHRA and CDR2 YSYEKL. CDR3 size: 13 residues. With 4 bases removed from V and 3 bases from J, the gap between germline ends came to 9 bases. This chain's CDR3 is CASSLYSDTEAFF. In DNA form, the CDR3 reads TGCGCCAGCAGCCTATATAGCGACACTGAAGCTTTCTTT.

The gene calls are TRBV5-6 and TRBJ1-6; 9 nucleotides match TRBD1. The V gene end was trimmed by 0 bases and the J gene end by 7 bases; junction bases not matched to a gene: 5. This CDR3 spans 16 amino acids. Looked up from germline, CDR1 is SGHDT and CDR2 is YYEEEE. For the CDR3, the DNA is TGTGCCAGCAGCTTGGGTGGGGGACAGGGCAATTCACCCCTCCACTTT. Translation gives CASSLGGGQGNSPLHF.